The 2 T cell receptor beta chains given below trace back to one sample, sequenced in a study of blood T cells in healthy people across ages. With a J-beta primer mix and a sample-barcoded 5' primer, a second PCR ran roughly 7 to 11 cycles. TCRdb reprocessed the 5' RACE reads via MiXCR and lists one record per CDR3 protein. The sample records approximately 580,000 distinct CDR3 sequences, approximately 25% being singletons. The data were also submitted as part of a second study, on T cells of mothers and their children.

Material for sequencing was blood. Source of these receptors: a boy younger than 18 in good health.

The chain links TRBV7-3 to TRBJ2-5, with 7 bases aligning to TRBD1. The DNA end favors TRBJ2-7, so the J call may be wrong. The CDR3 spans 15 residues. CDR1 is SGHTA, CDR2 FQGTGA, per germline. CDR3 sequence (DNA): TGTGCCAGCAGAATCGACAGGGCGAGCTCCTACGAGCAGTACTTC. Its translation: CASRIDRASSYEQYF.

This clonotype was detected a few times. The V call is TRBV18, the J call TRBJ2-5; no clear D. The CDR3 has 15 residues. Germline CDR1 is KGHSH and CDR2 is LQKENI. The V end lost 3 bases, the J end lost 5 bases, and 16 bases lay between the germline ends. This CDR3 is CASSPRSETWETQYF. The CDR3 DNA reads TGTGCCAGCTCACCCAGAAGCGAGACCTGGGAGACCCAGTACTTC.